The 28 T cell receptor beta chains presented below share a single source sample, sequenced in a study of spatial heterogeneity in lung cancer. Time point described: blood at routine non-recurrence follow-up after resection. TCRdb independently ran MiXCR on the 5' RACE reads; one entry per CDR3 protein. The sample includes approximately 39,000 distinct CDR3 sequences, approximately 8% of them seen just once. The sequenced sample was PBMCs, obtained at follow-up. Source of these receptors: a male donor with early-stage non-small cell lung cancer.

The chain uses TRBV29-1 and TRBJ1-2; 8 bases map to TRBD1. The CDR3 has 13 residues. The V gene's germline CDR1 is SQVTM and CDR2 ANQGSEA. The trim removed 6 bases at V and 1 base at J, leaving 4 bases unmatched. CDR3 loop: CSVSDRDNYGYTF. Written as DNA, the CDR3 is TGCAGCGTCTCGGACAGGGATAACTATGGCTACACCTTC.

This clonotype was detected ten times or more. This sequence joins TRBV20-1 and TRBJ1-2; a possible D gene is TRBD1 (6 bases). V shed 5 bases and J shed 6 bases, with 13 bases lying between them. Germline values: CDR1 DFQATT, CDR2 SNEGSKA (reference sequence). CDR3 length equals 12 residues. CDR3 sequence reads: CSAPDRNNGYTF. The DNA for the CDR3 is TGCAGTGCTCCAGACAGGAACAATGGCTACACCTTC.

This clonotype turned up a few times. The rearrangement uses TRBV6-6 and TRBJ2-2; D is perhaps TRBD1 (5 bases). V lost 8 bases and J lost 7, with 11 bases in between. Per the germline V gene, CDR1 is MNHNY and CDR2 is SVGAGI (reference sequence). This CDR3 is built from 12 residues. CDR3 amino acids: CASREGVGELFF. CDR3 DNA: TGTGCCAGCCGAGAAGGGGTCGGGGAGCTGTTTTTT.

Comments on this clonotype: A much larger clone lies a single base off, so this may be a read error. Since no conserved phenylalanine or tryptophan closes the CDR3, a read error is the likely cause. The CDR3 here is CASTLDSNQPQHS. In DNA form, the CDR3 reads TGCGCCAGCACCCTAGATAGCAATCAGCCCCAGCATTCT. J is TRBJ1-5 and V is TRBV23-1, with D hard to call. TRBV23-1 is annotated as an ORF whose role is uncertain. The CDR3 length is 13 residues. V was shortened by 7 bases and J by 0 bases, with 7 bases between the two germline ends.

This chain uses TRBV7-2 with TRBJ2-7; D uncertain. Trimming cost V 2 bases and J 0 bases, with 8 bases left between them. Germline V gene sequence: CDR1 SGHTA, CDR2 FQGNSA. This CDR3 has 14 residues. The CDR3 DNA reads TGTGCCAGCAGCTTACAGGCCGACTCCTACGAGCAGTACTTC. It specifies CASSLQADSYEQYF. Looking up the rest from reference TRBV7-2 and TRBJ2-7 gives the full variable domain: GAGVSQSPSNKVTEKGKDVELRCDPISGHTALYWYRQSLGQGLEFLIYFQGNSAPDKSGLPSDRFSAERTGGSVSTLTIQRTQQEDSAVYLCASSLQADSYEQYFGPGTRLTVT.

In this sample, this clonotype turned up many times. The chain combines TRBV11-1 with TRBJ2-5; perhaps TRBD1 as D (5 bases). This CDR3 has 15 residues. Germline CDR1 reads SGHAT; CDR2 reads FQDESV (reference sequence). Trimming stripped 3 bases from V and 1 base from J, with 12 bases between. CDR3 DNA sequence: TGTGCCAGCAGCTTTGCAGGACAAGTCCAAGAGACCCAGTACTTC. Translating it yields CASSFAGQVQETQYF.

V is TRBV6-5 and J is TRBJ2-1; TRBD2 agrees at 8 bases. Germline V gives CDR1 MNHEY, CDR2 SVGAGI. The trim removed 0 bases at V and 8 bases at J, leaving 12 bases unmatched. CDR3 size: 17 residues. The CDR3 DNA follows: TGTGCCAGCAGTTACTCCCCGGGGGTAGCGGGGCGGGATGAGCAGTTCTTC. This codes for CASSYSPGVAGRDEQFF.

This chain links TRBV5-5 with TRBJ2-1; 8 bases agree with TRBD1. The ends lost 5 bases at V and 2 bases at J; junction bases unmatched: 6. This CDR3 spans 15 amino acids. CDR1 SGHKS and CDR2 YYEKEE come from the germline V gene (reference sequence). The CDR3 DNA is TGTGCCAGCAGGGGGGGACAGGTCCCCTACAATGAGCAGTTCTTC. Its protein is CASRGGQVPYNEQFF.

This clonotype was seen ten or more times. This chain uses TRBV12-3 or TRBV12-4 with TRBJ2-1, with TRBD2 identical over 9 bases. The CDR3 sequence is 16 residues long. Trimming removed 6 bases from V and 10 bases from J; junction bases left unmatched: 16. The CDR3 nucleotides are TGTGCCAGCAGCCAAAAGCGGGGGGTAGTGCTTGGCGAGCAGTTCTTC. It is translated as CASSQKRGVVLGEQFF.

Ten or more counts support this clonotype. The rearrangement joins TRBV5-1 to TRBJ2-2, with a weak D call TRBD2 (5 bases). Trimming took 5 bases from V and 1 from J, leaving 15 bases between them. CDR3 size: 16 residues. The V gene's germline CDR1 is SGHRS and CDR2 YFSETQ. The CDR3 loop reads CASSPQTGMNTGELFF. CDR3 sequence (DNA): TGCGCCAGCAGTCCCCAGACGGGGATGAACACCGGGGAGCTGTTTTTT.

There are many counts of this clonotype. CDR3 loop: CSATVPGQGAYGYTF. The DNA for the CDR3 is TGCAGTGCTACCGTCCCTGGACAGGGGGCCTATGGCTACACCTTC. This chain joins TRBV20-1 and TRBJ1-2; 11 bases fit TRBD1. The junction had 8 bases not matched to a gene; V was cut back by 4 bases and J by 4 bases. Looked up from germline, CDR1 is DFQATT and CDR2 is SNEGSKA (reference sequence). The CDR3 has 15 residues.

This clonotype was observed many times. V gene TRBV18 combines with J gene TRBJ2-3; 10 nucleotides agree with TRBD2. With 6 bases clipped from V and 4 bases from J, the junction kept 13 bases outside the gene matches. This CDR3 is 17 amino acids long. Germline assignment: CDR1 KGHSH and CDR2 LQKENI. CDR3 nucleotides: TGTGCCAGCTCCACCGGGACTAGCGACTGGTACGCAGATACGCAGTATTTT. This codes for CASSTGTSDWYADTQYF. The full variable domain, completed using reference TRBV18 and TRBJ2-3, is NAGVMQNPRHLVRRRGQEARLRCSPMKGHSHVYWYRQLPEEGLKFMVYLQKENIIDESGMPKERFSAEFPKEGPSILRIQQVVRGDSAAYFCASSTGTSDWYADTQYFGPGTRLTVL.

The V gene is TRBV10-3, the J gene TRBJ1-5; no firm D call. CDR3 length: 14 amino acids. Per the germline V gene, CDR1 is ENHRY and CDR2 is SYGVKD. V lost 4 bases to trimming and J lost 0 bases, with 7 bases between them. Here the CDR3 reads CAISGPTSNQPQHF. In DNA, the CDR3 is TGTGCCATCAGTGGACCGACTAGCAATCAGCCCCAGCATTTT.

In its sample, this clonotype was seen many times. Here the CDR3 reads CASRVAGATNEQFF. In nucleotides, the CDR3 is TGTGCCAGCAGGGTAGCGGGGGCGACCAATGAGCAGTTCTTC. The chain uses TRBV6-5 and TRBJ2-1; 9 bases match TRBD2. CDR1 MNHEY and CDR2 SVGAGI come from the germline V gene. V shed 6 bases, J shed 6 bases, and the junction held 6 bases outside the gene matches. This CDR3 is built from 14 residues.

This clonotype was seen ten or more times. The junction and the germline gene differ at one end; a read error may be behind it. The chain links TRBV18 to TRBJ2-1, with no clear D. Germline V gene sequence: CDR1 KGHSH, CDR2 LQKENI. This CDR3 is built from 14 residues. CDR3 DNA sequence: TGTGCCAGCTCGCCACGGGTGGAAAGCAATGAGCAGTTCTTC. Residues: CASSPRVESNEQFF. Full variable domain (remainder filled in from reference TRBV18 and TRBJ2-1): NAGVMQNPRHLVRRRGQEARLRCSPMKGHSHVYWYRQLPEEGLKFMVYLQKENIIDESGMPKERFSAEFPKEGPSILRIQQVVRGDSAAYFCASSPRVESNEQFFGPGTRLTVL.

This clonotype was picked up many times. This CDR3 is CSARDQFTVNQPQHF. In nucleotides, the CDR3 is TGCAGTGCTAGAGATCAGTTTACAGTCAATCAGCCCCAGCATTTT. The chain has TRBV20-1 and TRBJ1-5; no clear D gene. V was pared by 0 bases and J by 3 bases, with 12 bases between. Germline V gene sequence: CDR1 DFQATT, CDR2 SNEGSKA (reference sequence). The CDR3 runs 15 residues.

This clonotype showed up many times. This chain uses TRBV4-2 with TRBJ2-1; D may be TRBD2 (7 bases). This CDR3 spans 18 amino acids. Per the germline V gene, CDR1 is LGHNA and CDR2 is YNFKEQ. V shed 1 base and J shed 4 bases, with 20 bases lying between them. CDR3 amino acids: CASSQATGRGGAYNEQFF. As DNA, the CDR3 is TGTGCCAGCAGCCAAGCAACAGGTCGAGGGGGGGCTTACAATGAGCAGTTCTTC.

This clonotype occurred a few times. The chain recombines TRBV29-1 with TRBJ2-7; 10 nucleotides line up with TRBD1. The CDR3 totals 15 residues. In germline, CDR1 is SQVTM, CDR2 ANQGSEA. Trimming cost V 6 bases and J 6 bases; bases outside gene matches: 14. In DNA form, the CDR3 reads TGCAGCGTCACGGGAGGGACAGGGGACCCTCCCGAGCAGTACTTC. Protein sequence: CSVTGGTGDPPEQYF.

Ten or more counts support this clonotype. The V call is TRBV3-1, the J call TRBJ2-1, with 11 bases aligning to TRBD2. V shed 0 bases, J shed 7 bases, and the junction held 5 bases outside the gene matches. The CDR3 length is 16 residues. Germline values: CDR1 LGHDT, CDR2 YNNKEL (reference sequence). CDR3 coding DNA: TGTGCCAGCAGCCAAGAGCTAGCGGGGGGATTTAATGAGCAGTTCTTC. Protein: CASSQELAGGFNEQFF.

In this sample, this clonotype turned up a few times. This chain connects TRBV4-1 to TRBJ2-2, with 7 nucleotides matching TRBD2. Germline V CDR1 and CDR2: MGHRA, YSYEKL. J lost 5 bases, V lost 1 base, and 4 bases had no gene match. This CDR3 contains 15 residues. The CDR3 is CASSQVASGTGELFF. Here the CDR3 DNA reads TGCGCCAGCAGCCAAGTCGCTAGCGGAACCGGGGAGCTGTTTTTT.

This clonotype was detected ten times or more. The rearrangement links TRBV7-6 to TRBJ2-1; D possibly corresponds to TRBD2 (5 bases). The CDR3 consists of 16 residues. Looked up from germline, CDR1 is SGHVS and CDR2 is FNYEAQ. Trimming took 1 base from V and 2 from J, leaving 12 bases between them. CDR3 in DNA: TGTGCCAGCAGCTTAGATGAGGGCAGAGCCTACAATGAGCAGTTCTTC. It encodes CASSLDEGRAYNEQFF.

Ten or more counts support this clonotype. The CDR3, as DNA: TGTGCCAGCAGCGGGGGCTCCGACAGGGAGTTTAATCCCTACGAGCAGTACTTC. This sequence encodes CASSGGSDREFNPYEQYF. The gene calls are TRBV5-6 and TRBJ2-7, with TRBD1 matching 7 bases. J gave up 2 bases and V 4 bases, and 18 bases lay outside the gene matches. The CDR3 extends over 18 amino acids. Germline V gives CDR1 SGHDT, CDR2 YYEEEE. Based on the CDR3 plus reference TRBV5-6 and TRBJ2-7, the full variable domain is DAGVTQSPTHLIKTRGQQVTLRCSPKSGHDTVSWYQQALGQGPQFIFQYYEEEERQRGNFPDRFSGHQFPNYSSELNVNALLLGDSALYLCASSGGSDREFNPYEQYFGPGTRLTVT.

This clonotype was seen ten or more times. The chain recombines TRBV21-1 with TRBJ1-5; whether TRBD1, the table's D call, matches the DNA was not checked. TRBV21-1 counts as a pseudogene. The CDR3 extends over 15 amino acids. The CDR3 sequence: CASSEGTKRDQPQHF. CDR3 nucleotide sequence: TGTGCCAGCAGCGAAGGGACAAAAAGGGATCAGCCCCAGCATTTT.

This clonotype was counted ten times or more. The gene calls are TRBV6-1 and TRBJ2-3; perhaps TRBD1 as D (6 bases). This CDR3 contains 16 residues. The germline V gene encodes CDR1 MNHNS and CDR2 SASEGT. Trimming removed 4 bases from V and 4 bases from J, with 18 bases in between. The CDR3 DNA follows: TGTGCCAGCAGTGGACAGGCAGGGGAAAACGCAGATACGCAGTATTTT. Translation gives CASSGQAGENADTQYF.

This clonotype was seen more than once but under ten times. The V call is TRBV12-5, the J call TRBJ1-1, with no clear D. Germline V gene lookup returns CDR1 LGHNT and CDR2 FRNRAP. The CDR3 sequence is 13 residues long. V gave up 3 bases and J gave up 1 base, with 6 bases separating them. The CDR3 spells CASGLGKNTEAFF. The DNA for the CDR3 is TGTGCTAGTGGTTTAGGGAAGAACACTGAAGCTTTCTTT. Looking up the rest from reference TRBV12-5 and TRBJ1-1 gives the full variable domain: DARVTQTPRHKVTEMGQEVTMRCQPILGHNTVFWYRQTMMQGLELLAYFRNRAPLDDSGMPKDRFSAEMPDATLATLKIQPSEPRDSAVYFCASGLGKNTEAFFGQGTRLTVV.

This clonotype was seen repeatedly, ten times or more. This sequence joins TRBV29-1 and TRBJ2-5; 7 nucleotides agree with TRBD1. In germline, CDR1 is SQVTM, CDR2 ANQGSEA. This CDR3 is 13 amino acids long. The V and J ends lost 3 bases and 2 bases, in that order; junction bases with no gene match: 3. CDR3 DNA: TGCAGCGTTGACCGGGACAGACAAGAGACCCAGTACTTC. Its translation is CSVDRDRQETQYF.

This clonotype was found many times. The V gene is TRBV27, the J gene TRBJ1-6; 9 bases match TRBD1. The germline gives CDR1 MNHEY, CDR2 SMNVEV (reference sequence). Trimming at V came to 6 bases and at J to 14 bases, leaving 20 bases not matched to a gene. This CDR3 comprises 17 residues. The CDR3 sequence is CASSRDRAGRLLLSLHF. In DNA, the CDR3 is TGTGCCAGCAGCCGGGACAGGGCCGGGCGGCTTTTACTTTCCCTCCACTTT.

This clonotype has ten or more counts. The CDR3 DNA reads as TGTGCCAGCAGTTACTCAAACGGGGGGGGTAATGAGCAGTTCTTC. This encodes CASSYSNGGGNEQFF. J is TRBJ2-1 and V is TRBV6-5, with 8 positions matching TRBD2. Germline assignment: CDR1 MNHEY and CDR2 SVGAGI. V shed 0 bases and J 7 bases; nucleotides not matched to a gene: 5. This CDR3 spans 15 amino acids.